The 8 T cell receptor beta chains below were found in one sample sequenced in a study of blood T cell repertoires in COVID-19. Sequenced by immunoSEQ multiplex PCR; TCRdb stores in-frame clones only, minus some. The profile shows approximately 210,000 clones, around 82% of them singletons. The specimen sequenced was peripheral blood. The source is a woman in her fifties or sixties with acute or convalescent COVID-19.

The chain links TRBV28 to TRBJ2-7, with TRBD2 identical over 10 bases. The CDR3 length is 13 residues. Germline V gives CDR1 MDHEN, CDR2 SYDVKM. V lost 3 bases, J lost 12 bases, and 8 bases stayed unmatched. The DNA for the CDR3 is TGTGCCAGCAGTTTTTTCCTAGCGGGAGATCTGTACTTC. Translating it yields CASSFFLAGDLYF.

A single count supports this clone. This rearrangement joins TRBV18 to TRBJ2-7, with 11 positions matching TRBD2. V shed 3 bases and J 0 bases; nucleotides not matched to a gene: 1. The CDR3 has 15 residues. Germline values: CDR1 KGHSH, CDR2 LQKENI. The CDR3 protein is CASSPGLAGSYEQYF. As DNA, the CDR3 is TGTGCCAGCTCACCCGGACTAGCGGGCTCCTACGAGCAGTACTTC.

A few counts support this clone. This chain links TRBV7-2 with TRBJ2-2; perhaps TRBD1 as D (6 bases). CDR1 is SGHTA and CDR2 is FQGNSA in the germline V gene. This CDR3 contains 15 residues. V dropped 2 bases and J dropped 4 bases, with 11 bases sitting between them. The CDR3 loop reads CASSLTDRLTGELFF. The CDR3 region has the DNA TGTGCCAGCAGCTTAACAGACAGGCTCACCGGGGAGCTGTTTTTT.

The V and J genes are TRBV12-3 or TRBV12-4 and TRBJ2-5, with D maybe TRBD1 (6 bases). CDR3 size: 13 residues. V lost 6 bases and J lost 1, with 9 bases in between. The CDR3 loop reads CASSRDTQETQYF. The CDR3 region has the DNA TGTGCCAGCAGCCGGGACACCCAAGAGACCCAGTACTTC.

This clone occurred a few times. Other DNA sequences in the same sample also yield this CDR3. J is TRBJ1-2 and V is TRBV28; 10 positions agree with TRBD1. Germline CDR1 is MDHEN and CDR2 is SYDVKM. Trimming took 3 bases from V and 5 from J; bases not matched to a gene: 3. The CDR3 is 14 residues long. In DNA, the CDR3 is TGTGCCAGCAGTTTGGACAGGGGGGTATATGGCTACACCTTC. Amino acids: CASSLDRGVYGYTF.

The chain uses TRBV18 and TRBJ1-1; D remains unclear. The germline V gene has CDR1 KGHSH and CDR2 LQKENI. V was cut by 4 bases and J by 1 base, with 7 bases left in between. This CDR3 is built from 13 residues. CDR3 residues: CASSQNWNTEAFF. The CDR3 bases are TGTGCCAGCTCACAAAACTGGAACACTGAAGCTTTCTTT.

J is TRBJ2-5 and V is TRBV3-1 (or the pseudogene TRBV3-2), with a weak D call TRBD2 (7 bases). Germline values: CDR1 LGHDT, CDR2 YNNKEL (reference sequence). V dropped 3 bases and J dropped 1 base, with 15 bases sitting between them. The CDR3 sequence is 16 residues long. The CDR3 nucleotides are TGTGCCAGCAGCCAGTTGCGAAGGGGGGGCCAAGAGACCCAGTACTTC. It codes for CASSQLRRGGQETQYF.

In this sample, this clone turned up a few times. Here the CDR3 DNA reads TGTGCCACCCGACAGGGCAACTATGGCTACACCTTC. It is translated as CATRQGNYGYTF. The chain is built from TRBV3-1 (or the pseudogene TRBV3-2) and TRBJ1-2; 7 bases are shared with TRBD1. With 10 bases clipped from V and 2 bases from J, the junction kept 4 bases outside the gene matches. The V gene's germline CDR1 is LGHDT and CDR2 YNNKEL (reference sequence). The CDR3 is made up of 12 amino acids.